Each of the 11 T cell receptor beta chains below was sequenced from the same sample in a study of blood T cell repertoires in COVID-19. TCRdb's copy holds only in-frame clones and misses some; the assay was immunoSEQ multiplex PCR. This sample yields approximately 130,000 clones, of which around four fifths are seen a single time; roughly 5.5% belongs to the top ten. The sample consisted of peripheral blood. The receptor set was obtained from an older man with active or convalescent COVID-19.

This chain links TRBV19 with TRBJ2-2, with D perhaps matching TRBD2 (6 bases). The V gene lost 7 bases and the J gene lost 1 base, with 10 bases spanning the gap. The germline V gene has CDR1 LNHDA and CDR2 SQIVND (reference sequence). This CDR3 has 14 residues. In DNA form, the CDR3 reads TGTGCCAGTACCGGGGGATGGAACACCGGGGAGCTGTTTTTT. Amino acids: CASTGGWNTGELFF.

CDR3 sequence: CASKLGGSITEAFF. In DNA form, the CDR3 reads TGTGCCAGCAAATTGGGGGGGAGTATCACTGAAGCTTTCTTT. The chain combines TRBV7-2 with TRBJ1-1; tentative D call: TRBD1 (5 bases). The CDR3 totals 14 residues. Trimming pared 7 bases from V and 4 bases from J, leaving 16 bases between. Germline lookup yields CDR1 SGHTA and CDR2 FQGNSA.

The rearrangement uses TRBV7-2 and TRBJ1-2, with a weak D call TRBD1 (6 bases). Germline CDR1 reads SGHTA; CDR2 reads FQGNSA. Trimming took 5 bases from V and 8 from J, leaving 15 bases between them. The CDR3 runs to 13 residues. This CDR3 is CASSPQGPGGYTF. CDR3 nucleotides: TGTGCCAGCAGCCCACAGGGACCGGGCGGCTACACCTTC. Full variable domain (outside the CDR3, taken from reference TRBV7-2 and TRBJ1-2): GAGVSQSPSNKVTEKGKDVELRCDPISGHTALYWYRQSLGQGLEFLIYFQGNSAPDKSGLPSDRFSAERTGGSVSTLTIQRTQQEDSAVYLCASSPQGPGGYTFGSGTRLTVV.

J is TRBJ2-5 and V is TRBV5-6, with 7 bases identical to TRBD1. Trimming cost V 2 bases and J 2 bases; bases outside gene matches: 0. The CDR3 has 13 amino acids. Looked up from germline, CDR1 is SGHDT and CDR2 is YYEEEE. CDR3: CASSFRGQETQYF. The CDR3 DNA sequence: TGTGCCAGCAGCTTCAGGGGGCAAGAGACCCAGTACTTC. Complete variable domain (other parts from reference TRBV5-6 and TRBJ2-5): DAGVTQSPTHLIKTRGQQVTLRCSPKSGHDTVSWYQQALGQGPQFIFQYYEEEERQRGNFPDRFSGHQFPNYSSELNVNALLLGDSALYLCASSFRGQETQYFGPGTRLLVL.

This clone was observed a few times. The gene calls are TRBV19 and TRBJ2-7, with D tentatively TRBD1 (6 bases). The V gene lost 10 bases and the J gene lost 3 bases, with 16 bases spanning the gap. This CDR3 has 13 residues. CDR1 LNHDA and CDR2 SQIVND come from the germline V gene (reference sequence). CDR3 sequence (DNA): TGTGCCACGAGCCGGGACACTGACTACGAGCAGTACTTC. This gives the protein CATSRDTDYEQYF.

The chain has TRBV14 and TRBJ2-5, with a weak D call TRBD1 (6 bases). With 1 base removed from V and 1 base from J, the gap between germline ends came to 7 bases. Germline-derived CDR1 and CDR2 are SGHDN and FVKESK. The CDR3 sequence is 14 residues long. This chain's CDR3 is CASSQVRGQETQYF. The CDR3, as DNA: TGTGCCAGCAGCCAAGTCAGGGGCCAAGAGACCCAGTACTTC.

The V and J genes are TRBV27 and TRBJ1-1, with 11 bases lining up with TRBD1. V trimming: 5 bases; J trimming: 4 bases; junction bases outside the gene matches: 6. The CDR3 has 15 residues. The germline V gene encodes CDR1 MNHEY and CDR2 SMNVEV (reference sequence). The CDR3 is CASSPRTGGLTEAFF. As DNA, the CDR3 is TGTGCCAGCAGTCCCCGGACAGGGGGCCTCACTGAAGCTTTCTTT.

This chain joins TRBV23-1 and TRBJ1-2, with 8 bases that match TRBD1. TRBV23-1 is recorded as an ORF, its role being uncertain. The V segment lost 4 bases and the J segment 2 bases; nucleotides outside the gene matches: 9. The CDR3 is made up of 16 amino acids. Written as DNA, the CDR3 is TGCGCCAGCAGTCCACCCCGAGACAGGGGAAACTATGGCTACACCTTC. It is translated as CASSPPRDRGNYGYTF.

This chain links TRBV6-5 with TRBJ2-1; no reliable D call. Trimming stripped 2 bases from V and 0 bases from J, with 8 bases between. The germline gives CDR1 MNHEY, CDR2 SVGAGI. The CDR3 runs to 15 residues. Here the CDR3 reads CASSYVQYSYNEQFF. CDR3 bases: TGTGCCAGCAGTTACGTACAGTACTCCTACAATGAGCAGTTCTTC.

The CDR3 protein is CASSLGQTGELFF. The DNA of the CDR3 is TGTGCCAGCAGCTTGGGGCAAACCGGGGAGCTGTTTTTT. The chain employs TRBV5-4 and TRBJ2-2; D not resolved. V was shortened by 0 bases and J by 5 bases, with 5 bases between the two germline ends. The CDR3 runs 13 residues. Germline V gene lookup returns CDR1 SGHNT and CDR2 YYREEE (reference sequence).

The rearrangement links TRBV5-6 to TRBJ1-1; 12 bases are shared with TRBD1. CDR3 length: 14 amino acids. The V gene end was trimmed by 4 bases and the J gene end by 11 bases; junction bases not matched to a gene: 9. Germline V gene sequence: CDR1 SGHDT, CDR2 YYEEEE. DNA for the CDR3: TGTGCCAGCAGCAGCCGGGACAGGGGGCCTGGGGCTTTCTTT. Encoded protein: CASSSRDRGPGAFF. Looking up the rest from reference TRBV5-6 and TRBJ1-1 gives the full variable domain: DAGVTQSPTHLIKTRGQQVTLRCSPKSGHDTVSWYQQALGQGPQFIFQYYEEEERQRGNFPDRFSGHQFPNYSSELNVNALLLGDSALYLCASSSRDRGPGAFFGQGTRLTVV.